The T cell receptor (beta chain) described here comes from a study of cytomegalovirus exposure and HLA in healthy donors. The PCR employed 60 Vbeta primers together with 13 Jbeta primers. The data were produced by immunoSEQ multiplex PCR, yet TCRdb's version contains in-frame clones alone and is incomplete. The sample lists 98,000 or so clones; approximately 78% were seen once. This CDR3 has 13 residues. Germline values: CDR1 SGHNT, CDR2 YENEEA. This TCR was recovered from a middle-aged woman in good health and CMV-seronegative. Sequencing was done on a sample of PBMCs. This sequence joins TRBV11-3 and TRBJ2-5; D ambiguous. The DNA matches TRBJ2-7 better at its end, which makes the J call doubtful. The CDR3 DNA reads as TGTGCCAGCAGCTTAGGCGCGAACTACGAGCAGTACTTC. It translates to CASSLGANYEQYF.